This TCR beta chain is drawn from a study of T cell responses to AZD1222 COVID-19 vaccine. Findings and limits, study-wide: Most donors were white British and more were female, and clonal diversity was possibly underestimated. Sampling captured repertoires only after the peak T cell response. Spike-specific TCR breadth and depth rose after two AZD1222 doses.

This table comes from immunoSEQ multiplex PCR, and its TCRdb copy is limited to in-frame clones, with some not included. The data show nearly 110,000 clones, around 90% seen once. The CDR3 loop spans 15 amino acids. CDR1 and CDR2 (germline): SGHNT, YYREEE (reference sequence). V shed 3 bases, J shed 4 bases, and the junction held 3 bases outside the gene matches. In regard to this clone: Its specificity is not known.

Material: peripheral blood, obtained on day 0 of AZD1222 vaccination. The receptor's source is an adult in good health. The chain has TRBV5-4 and TRBJ2-7; TRBD2 matches 14 bases. For the CDR3, the DNA is TGTGCCAGCAGCTGGGGGACTAGCGGGGGTTACGAGCAGTACTTC. It is translated as CASSWGTSGGYEQYF. Using reference TRBV5-4 and TRBJ2-7 for the parts outside the CDR3, the full variable domain is ETGVTQSPTHLIKTRGQQVTLRCSSQSGHNTVSWYQQALGQGPQFIFQYYREEENGRGNFPPRFSGLQFPNYSSELNVNALELDDSALYLCASSWGTSGGYEQYFGPGTRLTVT.